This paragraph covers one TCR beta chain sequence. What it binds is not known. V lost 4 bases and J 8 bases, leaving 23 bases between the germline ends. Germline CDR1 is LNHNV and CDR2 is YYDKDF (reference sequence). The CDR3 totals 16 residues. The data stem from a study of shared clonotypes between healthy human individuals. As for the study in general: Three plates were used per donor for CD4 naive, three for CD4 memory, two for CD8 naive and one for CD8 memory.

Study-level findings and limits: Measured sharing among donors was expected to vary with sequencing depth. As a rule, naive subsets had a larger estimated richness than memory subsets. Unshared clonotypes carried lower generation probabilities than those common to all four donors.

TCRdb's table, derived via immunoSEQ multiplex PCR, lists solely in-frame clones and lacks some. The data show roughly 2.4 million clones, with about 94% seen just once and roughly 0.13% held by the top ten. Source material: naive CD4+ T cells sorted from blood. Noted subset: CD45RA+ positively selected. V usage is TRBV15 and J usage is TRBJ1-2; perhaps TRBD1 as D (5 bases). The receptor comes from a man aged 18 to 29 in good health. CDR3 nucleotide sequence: TGTGCCACCAGCATGAAGGGAGGGGTAAAAACTAGGGGCTACACCTTC. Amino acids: CATSMKGGVKTRGYTF.